Only a few counts were recorded for the clone carrying this T cell receptor (beta chain). The germline gene is not matched at one end of the junction; a read error may be the cause. This sample stems from a study of blood T cell repertoires in COVID-19. Overall study context: T cells, B-cell-depleted T cells, or PBMCs provided the cDNA or gDNA that served as material.

From germline, CDR1 is SEHNR and CDR2 FQNEAQ (reference sequence). The CDR3 has 12 amino acids. The method was immunoSEQ multiplex PCR; TCRdb's version includes in-frame clones alone and lacks a portion of them. Of under 200,000 clones listed, about 86% are singletons. Specimen: peripheral blood. The J gene is TRBJ1-1, the V gene TRBV7-9; 8 bases match TRBD1. The TCR originated in a man aged 25-40 years with active or convalescent COVID-19. The CDR3 sequence is CASSFQDRDSRF. CDR3 nucleotide sequence: TGTGCCAGCAGCTTTCAGGACAGGGATTCCCGCTTT.